This record looks at one T cell receptor beta chain sequence and its context. The target antigen is unknown. Bulk tumor genomic DNA was the template, and each sample received 450 to 750 ng. Surgical sampling yielded several biopsies per primary tumor (spaced far apart). Curative surgery was undertaken by patients, who had untreated, newly diagnosed non-small cell lung cancer. The data are from a study of immune heterogeneity within non-small cell lung tumors. General study findings and limits: Within each patient, tumor sites shared identical dominant CDR3 beta clonotypes and also held site-unique high-frequency clones.

Amplification of TCR beta CDR3 was performed by multiplex PCR with 32 V and 13 J primers. TCRdb fed the multiplex PCR reads into MiXCR, producing one record per CDR3 protein. The repertoire holds 30,000 to 40,000 distinct CDR3 sequences, 28% seen once, with approximately 4% in the top ten. V trimming: 2 bases; J trimming: 0 bases; junction bases outside the gene matches: 12. CDR1 is MGHRA, CDR2 YSYEKL, per germline. The CDR3 loop spans 19 amino acids. The J gene is TRBJ2-7, the V gene TRBV4-1; TRBD2 matches at 11 bases. Sequenced material: lung tumor tissue. This sequence originates from a man aged 35-49 years with non-small cell lung cancer. The CDR3 sequence is CASSQRVPSGRTNSYEQYF. CDR3 DNA: TGCGCCAGCAGCCAAAGGGTACCTAGCGGGAGGACTAACTCCTACGAGCAGTACTTC.